The rows below give T cell receptor beta chains drawn from one sample of a study of T cells in Graves' hyperthyroidism and ophthalmopathy. Using its own MiXCR run on the multiplex PCR reads, TCRdb lists one record per CDR3 protein. The sample comprises hundreds of thousands of distinct CDR3 sequences, approximately 42% of which are singletons, and under 8% rests with the top ten. Specimen: peripheral blood or thyroid tissue (not recorded which). The receptors were gathered from an adult man with Graves' disease, either hyperthyroidism or ophthalmopathy (not recorded which). Both conserved end residues are part of each CDR3. D genes are given only for firm matches. Clone size, where shown, is once, few, many, or a class for clones that have expanded.

TRBV29-1	once	TRBJ1-1	TRBD1	TGCAGCGTGGGGGACAGCTCGAACACTGAAGCTTTCTTT	CSVGDSSNTEAFF
TRBV6-6	.	TRBJ1-5	.	TGTGCCAGCCGAAGACTAGCGGGAGGGCCCCAGCATTTT	CASRRLAGGPQHF
TRBV6-6	many	TRBJ2-7	TRBD1	TGTGCCAGCAGTAGGACAGGGGACTCCTACGAGCAGTACTTC	CASSRTGDSYEQYF
TRBV6-4	.	TRBJ1-2	.	TGTGCCACCCGGGATTTCTATGGCTACACCTTC	CATRDFYGYTF
TRBV20-1	many	TRBJ2-7	TRBD1	TGCAGTGCTAGGACAGGGCCCCACGAGCAGTACTTC	CSARTGPHEQYF
TRBV7-2	.	TRBJ1-1	.	TGTGCCAGCAACAAGGGACTTAGGAACACTGAAGCTTTCTTT	CASNKGLRNTEAFF
TRBV9	many	TRBJ1-5	.	TGTGCCAGCAGCGTAGAGGGGACCGATCAGCCCCAGCATTTT	CASSVEGTDQPQHF
TRBV19	few	TRBJ2-2	.	TGTGCCAGTAGTATAGTGTTCACCGGGGAGCTGTTTTTT	CASSIVFTGELFF
TRBV24-1	.	TRBJ1-1	.	TGTGCCACCAGTGACCAGGGGCGCTTGAAGGCTTTCTTT	CATSDQGRLKAFF
TRBV9	.	TRBJ1-2	TRBD1	TGTGCCAGCAGCCCAGGACCGGTCGGGGACAGGTCTTATGGCTACACCTTC	CASSPGPVGDRSYGYTF
TRBV5-1	.	TRBJ2-7	.	TGCGCCAGCAGCCAGACAGGAGCTACGGGGCAGTACTTC	CASSQTGATGQYF
TRBV7-6	.	TRBJ1-4	TRBD1	TGTGCCAGCAGCTTCCCTAAACAGGGGAACGAGGGTGGAAAACTGTTTTTT	CASSFPKQGNEGGKLFF
TRBV2	many	TRBJ1-4	TRBD1	TGTGCCAGCAATTACAGGGGAGATGAAAAACTGTTTTTT	CASNYRGDEKLFF
TRBV10-3	few	TRBJ1-1	TRBD1	TGTGCCATCAAAGGAGGGTCAAACAGGGGGCCAGGAAACACTGAAGCTTTCTTT	CAIKGGSNRGPGNTEAFF
TRBV7-2	few	TRBJ2-5	TRBD2	TGTGCCAGCAGCCAAAGTAGCGGGAGGGCCCGGGTTCGTGAAACCCAGTACTTC	CASSQSSGRARVRETQYF
TRBV10-3	many	TRBJ1-1	TRBD1	TGTGCCATCAGCCCGGACAGGGGGGGCACTGAAGCTTTCTTT	CAISPDRGGTEAFF
TRBV11-1	.	TRBJ1-1	.	TGTGCCAGCAGCTTTTACAACACTGAAGCTTTCTTT	CASSFYNTEAFF
TRBV5-1	few	TRBJ2-5	.	TGCGCCAGCGAAGATCAGTATCAAGAGACCCAGTACTTC	CASEDQYQETQYF
TRBV19	once	TRBJ1-2	TRBD1	TGTGCCAGTAGTATAATCCTTTTGGCAGGGGGCTTTGGCTACACCTTC	CASSIILLAGGFGYTF
TRBV20-1	many	TRBJ2-7	.	TGCAGTGCTCTTCCCGTTCGGCCTATTGCCTACGAGCAGTACTTC	CSALPVRPIAYEQYF
TRBV7-2	.	TRBJ1-1	TRBD1	TGTGCCAGCAGCCCACCAACGGGACAGATGAACACTGAAGCTTTCTTT	CASSPPTGQMNTEAFF
TRBV5-1	.	TRBJ1-1	TRBD1	TGCGCCAGCAGCTTTGGGAACAGGGGAATGACTTACGCTGAAGCTTTCTTT	CASSFGNRGMTYAEAFF
TRBV7-9	.	TRBJ1-5	TRBD1	TGTGCCAGCAGTCATCCAGGGGGCTACGGGCAGCCCCAGCATTTT	CASSHPGGYGQPQHF